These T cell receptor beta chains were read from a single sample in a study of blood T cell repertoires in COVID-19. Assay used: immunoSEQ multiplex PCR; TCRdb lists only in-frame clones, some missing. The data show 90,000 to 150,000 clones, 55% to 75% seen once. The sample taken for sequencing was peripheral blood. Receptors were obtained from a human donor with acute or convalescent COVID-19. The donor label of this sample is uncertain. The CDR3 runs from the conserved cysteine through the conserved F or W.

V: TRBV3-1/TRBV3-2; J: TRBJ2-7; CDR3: CASSQDRADRSFYEQYF
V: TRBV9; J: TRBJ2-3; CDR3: CASSVQTGVGTDTQYF
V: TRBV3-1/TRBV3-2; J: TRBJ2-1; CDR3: CASNGENRANEQFF
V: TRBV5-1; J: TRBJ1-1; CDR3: CASSLTDRGRTEAFF
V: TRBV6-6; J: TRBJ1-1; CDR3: CASTPTGGASTEAFF
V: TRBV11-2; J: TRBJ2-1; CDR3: CASSSSMGLTNNEQFF
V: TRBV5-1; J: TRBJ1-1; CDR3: CASSLGPGQWNTEAFF
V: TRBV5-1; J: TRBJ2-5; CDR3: CASRSGGGRETQYF
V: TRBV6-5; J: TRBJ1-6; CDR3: CASRADYNSPLHF
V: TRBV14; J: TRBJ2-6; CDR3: CASSQVTDWWTGANVLTF
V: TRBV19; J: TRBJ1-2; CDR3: CASQLHGDRETRGYTF
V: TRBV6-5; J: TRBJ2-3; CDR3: CASSPPGQGINTQYF
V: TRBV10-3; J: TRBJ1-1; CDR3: CAIRMDRSNTEAFF
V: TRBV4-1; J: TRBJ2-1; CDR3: CASSHLAGDYNEQFF
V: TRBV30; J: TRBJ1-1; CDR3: CAWSQGWGTEAFF
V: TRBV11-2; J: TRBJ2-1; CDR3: CASSTGLAGGFGQFF
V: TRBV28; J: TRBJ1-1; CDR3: CASKEGLRTEAFF
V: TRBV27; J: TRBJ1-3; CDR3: CASRQTGAGNTIYF
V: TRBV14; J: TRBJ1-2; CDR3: CASSQGRGNYGYTF
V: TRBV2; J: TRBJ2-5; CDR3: CASSRGLAETQYF
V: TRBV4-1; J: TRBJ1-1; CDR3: CASSEGTFEAFF
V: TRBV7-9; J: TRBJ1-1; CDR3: CASIPLPPGSAFF
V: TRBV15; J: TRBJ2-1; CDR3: CATSRGTTGEEQFF
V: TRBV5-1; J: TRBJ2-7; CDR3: CASRFQGSYEQYF
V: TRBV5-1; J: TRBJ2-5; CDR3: CASSLEVGGVETQYF
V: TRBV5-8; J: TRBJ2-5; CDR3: CASSSRRIAGSSPSETQYF
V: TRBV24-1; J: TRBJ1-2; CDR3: CATSDSRDRPPGYTF
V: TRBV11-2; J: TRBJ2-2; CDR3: CASSFLPMNTGELFF
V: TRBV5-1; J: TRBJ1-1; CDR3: CASRRGFGNTEAFF
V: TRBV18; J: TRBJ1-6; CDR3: CASSPGAGQLSSYNSPLHF
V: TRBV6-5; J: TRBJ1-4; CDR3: CASSYTGKGEKLFF
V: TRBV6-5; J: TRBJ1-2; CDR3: CASSPQQGRRGYTF
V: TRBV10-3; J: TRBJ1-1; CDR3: CAISESGGSEAFF
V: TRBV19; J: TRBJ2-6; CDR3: CASTPRTRGSGANVLTF
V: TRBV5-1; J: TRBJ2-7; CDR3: CASSLDGQVYEQYF
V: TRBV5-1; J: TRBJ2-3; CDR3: CASSFSVAGGTDTQYF
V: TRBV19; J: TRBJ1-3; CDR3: CASRPRGQLSGNTIYF
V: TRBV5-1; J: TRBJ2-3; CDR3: CASSSGTRTDTQYF
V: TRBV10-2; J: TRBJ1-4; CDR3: CASSVFIGGTNEKLFF
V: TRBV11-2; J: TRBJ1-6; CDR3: CASSVREDSPLHF
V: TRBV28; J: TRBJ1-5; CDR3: CASSLRRNAYSNQPQHF
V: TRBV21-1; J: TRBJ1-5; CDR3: CASSKALSQGSQPQHF
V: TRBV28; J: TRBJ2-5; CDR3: CASRVGLPPRGTQYF
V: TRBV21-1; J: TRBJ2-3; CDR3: CASSHPQRGEKGDTQYF
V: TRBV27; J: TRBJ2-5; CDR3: CASSLRGGRETQYF
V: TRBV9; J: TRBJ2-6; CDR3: CASSVSGGANVLTF
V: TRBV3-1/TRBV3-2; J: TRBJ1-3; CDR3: CASSRGRGNTIYF
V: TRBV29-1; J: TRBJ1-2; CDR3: CSVGQGGYTF
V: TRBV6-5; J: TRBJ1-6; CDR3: CASRQGANNSPLHF